This T cell receptor beta chain was found in a study of breast tumors, draining lymph nodes, adjacent tissues. Study outcomes and limitations: Tumor and nontumor repertoires were significantly more similar in luminal-like than in basal-like breast cancer.

TCRdb re-analysed the multiplex PCR reads in MiXCR, keeping a single row per CDR3 protein. Here the sample spans around 140,000 distinct CDR3 sequences, 30% to 35% being singletons. Axillary draining lymph nodes of breast cancer patients supplied the node samples. This clonotype was counted many times. Its antigen is unidentified. The CDR3 runs 17 residues. J lost 1 base, V lost 3 bases, and 4 bases had no gene match. Germline-derived CDR1 and CDR2 are SGHNT and YYREEE (reference sequence). What was sequenced was axillary lymph node tissue. J is TRBJ2-2 and V is TRBV5-4; 12 bases map to TRBD2. The TCR originated in a female donor with breast cancer. Some clones in this sample may be carry-over from other donors' samples. For the CDR3, the DNA is TGTGCCAGCAGCTACGGACTAGCGGGGAGGAACACCGGGGAGCTGTTTTTT. Its translation is CASSYGLAGRNTGELFF.